What follows are 5 T cell receptor delta chains derived from one specimen sequenced in a study of delta chains in infants with herpesvirus infections. Gamma-chain- and delta-chain-specific primers converted PBMC RNA into TCR cDNA. TCRdb redid the clone calls on the RT-PCR reads with CATT. The sample carries about 1,500 delta-chain clones, 25% to 35% recorded once. Sequences were derived from peripheral blood, sampled at time point 1 of longitudinal follow-up. Receptors were obtained from a human donor who was a Ugandan infant, either HIV-exposed or HIV-unexposed (not recorded which).

This clone is categorized as large. The chain joins TRAV38-2/DV8 to TRDJ1; 9 bases map to TRDD3. J lost 3 bases, V lost 0 bases, and 12 bases had no gene match. This CDR3 is built from 18 residues. Germline V gene lookup returns CDR1 TSESDYY and CDR2 QEAYKQQN. DNA of the CDR3: TGTGCTTATAGGAGCGCGCGGGGGATACCAACTCGGCCCGATAAACTCATCTTT. Translated: CAYRSARGIPTRPDKLIF.

The V gene is TRDV1, the J gene TRDJ1, with 9 nucleotides matching TRDD3. This CDR3 is built from 23 residues. Losses at the gene ends were 4 bases for V and 0 bases for J; bases not matched to a gene: 27. Per the germline V gene, CDR1 is TSWWSYY and CDR2 is QGS. Here the CDR3 DNA reads TGTGCTCTTGGGGTCCCCTTCCTGGGTACTGGGGGACGGGAAGGAAGGAACACCGATAAACTCATCTTT. This translates into CALGVPFLGTGGREGRNTDKLIF.

Written as DNA, the CDR3 is TGTGCTCTTGGGGAATACCCCACTGGACGAGGGTGTGGAAATAACCTCCGTCGGGTGACAGCACAACTCTTCTTT. Its protein is CALGEYPTGRGCGNNLRRVTAQLFF. The chain is built from TRDV1 and TRDJ2; tentative D call: TRDD1 (6 bases). This CDR3 is built from 25 residues. The germline V gene encodes CDR1 TSWWSYY and CDR2 QGS. V gave up 2 bases and J gave up 3 bases, with 40 bases separating them.

Turning to this clone: The sample holds other DNA sequences that translate to the same CDR3. The rearrangement links TRDV1 to TRDJ1; TRDD3 agrees at 12 bases. The germline gives CDR1 TSWWSYY, CDR2 QGS. Trimming removed 2 bases from V and 4 bases from J; junction bases left unmatched: 29. The CDR3 covers 24 residues. The CDR3 DNA reads TGTGCTCTTGGGGAAACTTCCTACAACCAACTGGGGGATACACATCAAAATGGTTTCGATAAACTCATCTTT. Translation gives CALGETSYNQLGDTHQNGFDKLIF.

This clone turned up a few times. The chain carries TRDV1 and TRDJ1, with unresolved D. CDR1 and CDR2 from the germline V gene are TSWWSYY and QGS. V dropped 2 bases and J dropped 1 base, with 14 bases sitting between them. The CDR3 is 16 amino acids. This chain's CDR3 is CALGEVSFFVTDKLIF. The CDR3 DNA reads as TGTGCTCTTGGGGAAGTCTCCTTTTTCGTCACCGATAAACTCATCTTT.